This T cell receptor (beta chain) derives from a study of T cells in Graves' hyperthyroidism and ophthalmopathy. The wider study: Pretreatment peripheral blood was obtained at initial diagnosis.

RNA transcripts yielded amplified TCR beta CDR3 regions. First-round RT-PCR of the TCR CDR3 relied on the HTBI primer set. In TCRdb, the multiplex PCR reads were re-called with MiXCR into one record per CDR3 protein. The sample carries some 460,000 distinct CDR3 sequences, about a sixth recorded once. In its sample, this clonotype was seen a few times. Uncontrolled infection, other autoimmune disease, pregnancy or lactation excluded patients. Trimming pared 1 base from V and 0 bases from J, leaving 15 bases between. Germline V gives CDR1 SGHVS, CDR2 FQNEAQ. CDR3 length equals 17 residues. The rearrangement links TRBV7-8 to TRBJ1-1; D might be TRBD1 (6 bases). Sequencing was done on a sample of blood. The sequence was collected from a woman between 18 and 29 years old with Graves' hyperthyroidism. The CDR3 DNA sequence: TGTGCCAGCAGCTTAGGATCGGGGGGCGTTATGAACACTGAAGCTTTCTTT. Residues: CASSLGSGGVMNTEAFF.